Listed below are T cell receptor beta chains from one sample, sequenced in a study of T cells after yellow fever vaccination. A single record per CDR3 protein comes from TCRdb applying MiXCR to the 5' RACE reads. The sample has approximately 85,000 distinct CDR3 sequences, 10% to 15% seen once. The sequencing here drew on CD8+ T cells not binding an NS4B(214-222) dextramer, sorted from PBMCs, taken more than 20 days after the first yellow fever vaccination. The source of these receptors is a man aged 18 to 30 who received the YFV17D yellow fever vaccine. CDR3s include the opening cysteine and the closing phenylalanine or tryptophan. The D gene is left open where the match is weak. Clone sizes are given selectively: once, few, many, or a class where the clone is expanded.

CDR3 protein,CDR3 DNA,V gene,clone size,J gene,D gene
CASSLGRQAGDTQYF,TGTGCCAGCAGCTTGGGAAGACAGGCCGGGGATACGCAGTATTTT,TRBV5-4,NA,TRBJ2-3,NA
CASSSPVEVIHEQYF,TGTGCCAGCAGCTCCCCGGTTGAGGTTATCCACGAGCAGTACTTC,TRBV7-9,few,TRBJ2-7,NA
CASSAEIGFTGNTIYF,TGTGCCAGCAGCGCAGAAATAGGGTTTACTGGAAACACCATATATTTT,TRBV3-1,few,TRBJ1-3,NA
CASSSDRSFSTDTQYF,TGTGCCAGCAGTTCGGACAGGTCATTTAGCACAGATACGCAGTATTTT,TRBV6-2/TRBV6-3,NA,TRBJ2-3,TRBD1
CASSLAGGPPRTYEQYF,TGCGCCAGCAGCTTGGCCGGGGGCCCCCCTCGCACCTACGAGCAGTACTTC,TRBV5-1,NA,TRBJ2-7,NA
CASSYNTYEQYF,TGTGCCAGCAGTTATAATACCTACGAGCAGTACTTC,TRBV6-2/TRBV6-3,few,TRBJ2-7,NA
CSARDGDRGDTGELFF,TGCAGTGCTAGAGATGGGGACAGGGGCGACACCGGGGAGCTGTTTTTT,TRBV20-1,many,TRBJ2-2,TRBD1
CASSRDPGTLEQFF,TGTGCCAGCAGCCGCGACCCAGGGACTCTTGAGCAGTTCTTC,TRBV6-1,NA,TRBJ2-1,NA
CASSLTLSYEQYF,TGTGCCAGCAGCCTAACTTTGTCATACGAGCAGTACTTC,TRBV3-1,few,TRBJ2-7,NA
CASLGGATEISTDTQYF,TGTGCCAGCTTGGGGGGGGCTACAGAAATTAGCACAGATACGCAGTATTTT,TRBV2,many,TRBJ2-3,NA
CASSYRNYGYTF,TGTGCCAGCAGTTACCGAAACTATGGCTACACCTTC,TRBV6-2/TRBV6-3,few,TRBJ1-2,NA
CASSPPALVPVGLQYF,TGTGCCAGCTCACCACCGGCTCTAGTCCCAGTCGGATTGCAGTATTTT,TRBV18,NA,TRBJ2-3,NA
CAISEAMTGGNYGYTF,TGTGCCATCAGTGAGGCAATGACTGGGGGTAACTATGGCTACACCTTC,TRBV10-3,few,TRBJ1-2,NA
CASRGRGTDPSYEQYF,TGTGCCAGCCGGGGGAGGGGTACCGATCCCTCCTACGAGCAGTACTTC,TRBV27,NA,TRBJ2-7,TRBD2
CASSVSLARSTDTQYF,TGTGCCAGCAGCGTATCACTAGCGAGGAGCACAGATACGCAGTATTTT,TRBV9,few,TRBJ2-3,TRBD2
CASSPGQSNQPQHF,TGTGCCAGCAGCCCGGGACAAAGCAATCAGCCCCAGCATTTT,TRBV4-2,few,TRBJ1-5,NA
CASSQFLDKTYEQYF,TGCGCCAGCAGCCAATTTTTGGACAAGACCTACGAGCAGTACTTC,TRBV4-1,NA,TRBJ2-7,NA
CASRTAGGYTF,TGTGCCAGCAGGACAGCGGGAGGCTACACCTTC,TRBV27,NA,TRBJ1-2,NA
CASRHPGQGYTGELFF,TGTGCCAGCAGGCACCCGGGACAGGGGTACACCGGGGAGCTGTTTTTT,TRBV6-1,NA,TRBJ2-2,TRBD1
CSAPTGSWETQYF,TGCAGTGCTCCGACAGGGTCGTGGGAGACCCAGTACTTC,TRBV20-1,few,TRBJ2-5,TRBD1
CASSPGQLSYEQYF,TGTGCCAGTAGCCCGGGACAGCTATCCTACGAGCAGTACTTC,TRBV19,NA,TRBJ2-7,TRBD1
CASSYSGQGISTDTQYF,TGTGCCAGCAGTTACTCCGGCCAAGGGATATCCACAGATACGCAGTATTTT,TRBV6-2/TRBV6-3,few,TRBJ2-3,NA
CASSLPGENTEAFF,TGTGCCAGCAGCCTCCCCGGGGAGAACACTGAAGCTTTCTTT,TRBV5-6,NA,TRBJ1-1,NA
CASSFGTEQYF,TGTGCCAGCAGCTTCGGGACCGAGCAGTACTTC,TRBV11-2,few,TRBJ2-7,NA
CSVEERVPPYEQYF,TGCAGCGTTGAAGAAAGGGTACCTCCCTACGAGCAGTACTTC,TRBV29-1,many,TRBJ2-7,NA
CASSLTEVPTEAFF,TGTGCCAGCAGTTTGACAGAGGTCCCCACTGAAGCTTTCTTT,TRBV12-3/TRBV12-4,NA,TRBJ1-1,NA
CASSYSGLAGGETQYF,TGTGCCAGCAGTTACTCGGGACTAGCGGGGGGAGAGACCCAGTACTTC,TRBV6-5,medium-sized,TRBJ2-5,TRBD2
CASSQDGTGPTEAFF,TGTGCCAGCAGCCAAGACGGGACAGGGCCCACCGAAGCTTTCTTT,TRBV3-1,few,TRBJ1-1,TRBD1
CASSLGAGNHYNEQFF,TGTGCCAGCAGCTTAGGGGCGGGGAACCATTACAATGAGCAGTTCTTC,TRBV7-6,NA,TRBJ2-1,NA
CASSWEGAVDEQYF,TGTGCCAGCAGTTGGGAGGGGGCTGTCGACGAGCAGTACTTC,TRBV12-3/TRBV12-4,many,TRBJ2-7,NA
CASSLGGGGRNEQFF,TGTGCCAGCAGCTTAGGGGGCGGGGGAAGGAATGAGCAGTTCTTC,TRBV7-3,few,TRBJ2-1,NA
CASSLSVSPEDEQFF,TGCGCCAGCAGCCTGAGCGTGTCGCCGGAAGATGAGCAGTTCTTC,TRBV4-3,NA,TRBJ2-1,NA
CASSAGQGTGELFF,TGCGCCAGCAGCGCGGGACAGGGCACCGGGGAGCTGTTTTTT,TRBV5-1,many,TRBJ2-2,TRBD1
CASSTGSPLHF,TGTGCCAGCAGCACCGGTTCACCCCTCCACTTT,TRBV6-2/TRBV6-3,NA,TRBJ1-6,NA
CASRERGPTENQPQHF,TGTGCCAGCAGAGAACGCGGACCGACAGAGAATCAGCCCCAGCATTTT,TRBV7-8,few,TRBJ1-5,NA
CASSLSGVGQAFF,TGTGCCAGCAGCTTAAGTGGGGTGGGTCAAGCTTTCTTT,TRBV7-2,few,TRBJ1-1,NA
CASSQFGGQPQHF,TGCGCCAGCAGCCAATTTGGGGGGCAGCCCCAGCATTTT,TRBV4-3,once,TRBJ1-5,NA
CASTFQGDEQFF,TGTGCCAGCACCTTCCAGGGCGATGAGCAGTTCTTC,TRBV19,few,TRBJ2-1,NA
CASSGRSVNTGELFF,TGTGCCAGCAGTGGACGCTCGGTGAACACCGGGGAGCTGTTTTTT,TRBV27,NA,TRBJ2-2,NA
CASSVGVGQPQHF,TGCGCCAGCAGTGTCGGGGTCGGCCAGCCCCAGCATTTT,TRBV10-2,NA,TRBJ1-5,NA